One T cell receptor (beta chain) is described in this entry. This entry is derived from a study of cytomegalovirus exposure and HLA in healthy donors. Primers for the PCR totalled 60 Vbeta and 13 Jbeta. Only in-frame clones appear in the TCRdb table, and some are missing; sequencing was by immunoSEQ multiplex PCR. The sample yields more than 70,000 clones, 76% seen once. This CDR3 comprises 14 residues. Unmatched junction bases numbered 6, after V lost 5 bases and J lost 3 bases. Germline assignment: CDR1 SGHTA and CDR2 FQGNSA. The TCR sequence derives from a man aged 25 to 40 in good health and CMV-seropositive. V usage is TRBV7-2 and J usage is TRBJ2-7; 8 nucleotides agree with TRBD1. Material for sequencing was PBMCs. This chain's CDR3 is CASSRTGRYYEQYF. The CDR3 DNA is TGTGCCAGCAGCCGGACAGGGCGGTACTACGAGCAGTACTTC.